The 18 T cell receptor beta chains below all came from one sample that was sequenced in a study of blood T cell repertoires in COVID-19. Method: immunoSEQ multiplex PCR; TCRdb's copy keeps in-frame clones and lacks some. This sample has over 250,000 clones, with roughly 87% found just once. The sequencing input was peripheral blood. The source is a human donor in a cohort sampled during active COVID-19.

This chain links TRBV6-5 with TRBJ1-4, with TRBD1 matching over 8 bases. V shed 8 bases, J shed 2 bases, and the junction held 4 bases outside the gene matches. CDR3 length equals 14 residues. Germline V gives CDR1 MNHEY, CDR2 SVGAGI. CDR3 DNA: TGTGCCAGCTCAGGACAGGGCACTAATGAAAAACTGTTTTTT. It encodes CASSGQGTNEKLFF.

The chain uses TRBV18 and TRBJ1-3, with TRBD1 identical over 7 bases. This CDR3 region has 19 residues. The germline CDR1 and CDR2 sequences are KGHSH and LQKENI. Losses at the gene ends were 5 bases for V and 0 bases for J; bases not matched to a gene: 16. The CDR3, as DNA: TGTGCCAGCTCAAATTCCGGGACAGTTCTCTACGCCTCTGGAAACACCATATATTTT. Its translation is CASSNSGTVLYASGNTIYF.

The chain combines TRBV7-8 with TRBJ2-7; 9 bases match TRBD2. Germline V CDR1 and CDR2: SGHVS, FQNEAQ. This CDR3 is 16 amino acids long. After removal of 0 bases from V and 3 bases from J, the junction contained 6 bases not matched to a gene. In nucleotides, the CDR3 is TGTGCCAGCAGCTTAGCGCAGGTGCGGGAGGGCTACGAGCAGTACTTC. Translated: CASSLAQVREGYEQYF.

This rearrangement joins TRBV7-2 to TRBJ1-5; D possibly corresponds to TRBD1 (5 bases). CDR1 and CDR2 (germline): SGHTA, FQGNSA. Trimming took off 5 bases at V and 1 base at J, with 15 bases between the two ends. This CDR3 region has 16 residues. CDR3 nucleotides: TGTGCCAGCAGCCCGAATTATCAGGGAAGCAATCAGCCCCAGCATTTT. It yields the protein CASSPNYQGSNQPQHF. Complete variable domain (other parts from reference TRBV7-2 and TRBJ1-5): GAGVSQSPSNKVTEKGKDVELRCDPISGHTALYWYRQSLGQGLEFLIYFQGNSAPDKSGLPSDRFSAERTGGSVSTLTIQRTQQEDSAVYLCASSPNYQGSNQPQHFGDGTRLSIL.

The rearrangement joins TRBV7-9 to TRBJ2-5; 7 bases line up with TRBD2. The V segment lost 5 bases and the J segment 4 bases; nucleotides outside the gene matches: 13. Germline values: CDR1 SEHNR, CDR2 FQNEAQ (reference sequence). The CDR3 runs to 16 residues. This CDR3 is CASSHQDGGITETQYF. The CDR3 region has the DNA TGTGCCAGCAGCCATCAGGACGGGGGGATAACAGAGACCCAGTACTTC.

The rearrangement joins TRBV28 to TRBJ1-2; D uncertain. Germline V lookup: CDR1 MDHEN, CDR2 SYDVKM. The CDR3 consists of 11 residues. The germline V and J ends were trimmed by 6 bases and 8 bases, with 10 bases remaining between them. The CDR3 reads CASRADGGYTF. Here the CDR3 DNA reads TGTGCCAGCAGGGCTGATGGCGGCTACACCTTC.

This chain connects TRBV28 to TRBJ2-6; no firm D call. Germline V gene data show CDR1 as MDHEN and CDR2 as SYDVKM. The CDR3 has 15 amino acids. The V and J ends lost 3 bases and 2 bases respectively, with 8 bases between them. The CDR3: CASSFSRAGANVLTF. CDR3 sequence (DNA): TGTGCCAGCAGTTTCTCCCGGGCTGGGGCCAACGTCCTGACTTTC.

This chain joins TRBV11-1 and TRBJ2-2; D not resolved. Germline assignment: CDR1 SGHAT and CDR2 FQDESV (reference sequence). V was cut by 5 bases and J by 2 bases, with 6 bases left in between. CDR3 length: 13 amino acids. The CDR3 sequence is CASSQQNTGELFF. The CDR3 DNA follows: TGTGCCAGCAGCCAACAAAACACCGGGGAGCTGTTTTTT.

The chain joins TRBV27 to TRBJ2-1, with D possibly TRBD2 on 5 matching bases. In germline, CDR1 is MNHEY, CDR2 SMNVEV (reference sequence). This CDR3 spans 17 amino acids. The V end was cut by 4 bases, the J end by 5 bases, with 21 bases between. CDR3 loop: CASSSGIRRSENNEQFF. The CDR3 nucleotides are TGTGCCAGCAGTTCCGGGATCAGGAGATCAGAAAACAATGAGCAGTTCTTC.

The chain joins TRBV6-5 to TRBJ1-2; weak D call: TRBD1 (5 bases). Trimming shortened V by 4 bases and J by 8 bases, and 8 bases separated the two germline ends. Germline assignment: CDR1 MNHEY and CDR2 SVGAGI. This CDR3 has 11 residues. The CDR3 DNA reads TGTGCCAGCAGTTCAGGGAAAGGCTACACCTTC. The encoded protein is CASSSGKGYTF.

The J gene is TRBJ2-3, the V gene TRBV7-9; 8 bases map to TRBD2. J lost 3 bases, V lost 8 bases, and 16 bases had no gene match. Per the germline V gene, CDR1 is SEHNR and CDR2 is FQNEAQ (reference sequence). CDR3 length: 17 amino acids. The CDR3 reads CASPPTSGPWKTDTQYF. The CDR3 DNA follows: TGTGCCAGCCCTCCTACTAGCGGCCCATGGAAGACAGATACGCAGTATTTT.

The CDR3 loop reads CASSITDTQYF. The DNA for the CDR3 is TGTGCCAGCAGTATAACAGATACGCAGTATTTT. The chain links TRBV12-3 or TRBV12-4 to TRBJ2-3; D gene ambiguous. Trimming took off 5 bases at V and 3 bases at J, with 3 bases between the two ends. The length of the CDR3 is 11 residues.

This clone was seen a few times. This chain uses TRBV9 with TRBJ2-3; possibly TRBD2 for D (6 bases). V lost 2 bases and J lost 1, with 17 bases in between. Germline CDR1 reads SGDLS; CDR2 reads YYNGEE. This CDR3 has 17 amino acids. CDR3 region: CASSVQPLGGGTDTQYF. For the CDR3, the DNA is TGTGCCAGCAGCGTCCAACCACTAGGCGGGGGCACAGATACGCAGTATTTT.

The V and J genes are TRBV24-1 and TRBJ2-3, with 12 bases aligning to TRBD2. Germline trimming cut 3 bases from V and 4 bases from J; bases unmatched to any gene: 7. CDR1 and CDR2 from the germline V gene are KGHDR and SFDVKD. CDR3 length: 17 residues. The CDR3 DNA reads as TGTGCCACCAGTGATCCACTAGCGGGAGGAGGCTCAGATACGCAGTATTTT. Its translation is CATSDPLAGGGSDTQYF.

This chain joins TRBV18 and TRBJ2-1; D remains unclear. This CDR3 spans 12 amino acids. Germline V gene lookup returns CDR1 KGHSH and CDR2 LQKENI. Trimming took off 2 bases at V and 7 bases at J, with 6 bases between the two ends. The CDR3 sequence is CASSPYRNEQFF. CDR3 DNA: TGTGCCAGCTCACCATACCGGAATGAGCAGTTCTTC.

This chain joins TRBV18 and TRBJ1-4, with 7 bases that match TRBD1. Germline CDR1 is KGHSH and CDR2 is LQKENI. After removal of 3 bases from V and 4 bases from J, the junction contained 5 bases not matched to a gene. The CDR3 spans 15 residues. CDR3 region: CASSPRTGNNEKLFF. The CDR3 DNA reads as TGTGCCAGCTCACCCCGGACAGGCAATAATGAAAAACTGTTTTTT.

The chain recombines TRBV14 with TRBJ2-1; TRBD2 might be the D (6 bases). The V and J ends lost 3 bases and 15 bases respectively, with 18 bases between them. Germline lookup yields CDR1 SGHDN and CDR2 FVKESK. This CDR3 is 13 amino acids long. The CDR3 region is CASSQGVGTSPFF. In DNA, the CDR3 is TGTGCCAGCAGCCAGGGCGTCGGGACTTCCCCGTTCTTC. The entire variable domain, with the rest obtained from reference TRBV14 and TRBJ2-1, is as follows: EAGVTQFPSHSVIEKGQTVTLRCDPISGHDNLYWYRRVMGKEIKFLLHFVKESKQDESGMPNNRFLAERTGGTYSTLKVQPAELEDSGVYFCASSQGVGTSPFFGPGTRLTVL.

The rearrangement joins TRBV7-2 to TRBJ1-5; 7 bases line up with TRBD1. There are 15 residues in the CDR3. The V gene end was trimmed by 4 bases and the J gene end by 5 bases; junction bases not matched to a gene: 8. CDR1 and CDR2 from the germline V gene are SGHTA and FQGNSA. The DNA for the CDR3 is TGTGCCAGCAGCTACACTCCGGGACAGTATCAGCCCCAGCATTTT. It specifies CASSYTPGQYQPQHF.